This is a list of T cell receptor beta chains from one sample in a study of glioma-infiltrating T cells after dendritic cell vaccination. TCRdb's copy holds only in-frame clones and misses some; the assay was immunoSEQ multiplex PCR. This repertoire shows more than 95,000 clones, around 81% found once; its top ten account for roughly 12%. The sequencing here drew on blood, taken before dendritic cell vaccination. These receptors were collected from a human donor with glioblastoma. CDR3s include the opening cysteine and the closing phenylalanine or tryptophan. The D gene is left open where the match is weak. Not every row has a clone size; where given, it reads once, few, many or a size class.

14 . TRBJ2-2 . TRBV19 CASSITLQTGELFF TGTGCCAGTAGTATAACCCTCCAGACCGGGGAGCTGTTTTTT
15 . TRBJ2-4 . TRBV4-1 CASSLLGLAKNIQYF TGCGCCAGCAGTTTACTGGGACTAGCCAAAAACATTCAGTACTTC
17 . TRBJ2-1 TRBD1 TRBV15 CATSIIPGQPHYNEQFF TGTGCCACCAGCATCATCCCGGGACAGCCACACTACAATGAGCAGTTCTTC
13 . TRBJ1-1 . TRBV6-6 CASSYVKNTEAFF TGTGCCAGCAGTTACGTTAAGAACACTGAAGCTTTCTTT
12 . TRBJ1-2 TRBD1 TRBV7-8 CASSKGAVGYTF TGTGCCAGCAGCAAGGGGGCAGTAGGCTACACCTTC
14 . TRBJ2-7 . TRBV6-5 CASSYSPRGYEQYF TGTGCCAGCAGTTATTCCCCCAGGGGCTACGAGCAGTACTTC
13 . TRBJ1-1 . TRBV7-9 CASSLAREGEAFF TGTGCCAGCAGCTTAGCGCGGGAGGGCGAAGCTTTCTTT
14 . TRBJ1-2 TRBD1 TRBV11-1 CASSGDSSNYGYTF TGTGCCAGCAGCGGGGACAGCTCTAACTATGGCTACACCTTC
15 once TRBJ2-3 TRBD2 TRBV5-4 CASSPEAGNTDTQYF TGTGCCAGCAGCCCAGAAGCGGGGAACACAGATACGCAGTATTTT
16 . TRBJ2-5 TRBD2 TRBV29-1 CSVPQPASGGAETQYF TGCAGCGTCCCCCAACCCGCTAGCGGGGGGGCAGAGACCCAGTACTTC
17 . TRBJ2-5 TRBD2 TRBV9 CASSAKGLAGGRETQYF TGTGCCAGCAGCGCCAAGGGACTAGCGGGGGGTAGGGAGACCCAGTACTTC
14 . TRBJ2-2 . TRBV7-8 CASSFDSYTGELFF TGTGCCAGCAGCTTTGACAGCTACACCGGGGAGCTGTTTTTT
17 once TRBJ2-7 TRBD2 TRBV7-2 CASSSPTSGFLTYEQYF TGTGCCAGCAGCAGTCCCACTAGCGGCTTTCTTACCTACGAGCAGTACTTC
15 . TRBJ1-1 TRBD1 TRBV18 CASSPDTGGFAEAFF TGTGCCAGCTCACCAGACACAGGGGGTTTTGCTGAAGCTTTCTTT
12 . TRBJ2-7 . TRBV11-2 CASSLRGYEQYF TGTGCCAGCAGCCTTCGGGGGTACGAGCAGTACTTC
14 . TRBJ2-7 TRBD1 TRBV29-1 CSVRLRDRGYEQYF TGCAGCGTACGGCTCCGGGACAGGGGCTACGAGCAGTACTTC
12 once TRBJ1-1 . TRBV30 CAYYEEDTEAFF TGTGCCTATTACGAGGAAGACACTGAAGCTTTCTTT
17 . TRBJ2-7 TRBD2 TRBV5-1 CASSILSGGPLQYEQYF TGCGCCAGCAGCATCCTTAGCGGGGGGCCCCTTCAGTACGAGCAGTACTTC
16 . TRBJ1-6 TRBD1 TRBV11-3 CASSVRQGGGNSPLHF TGTGCCAGCAGCGTCCGACAGGGGGGAGGTAATTCACCCCTCCACTTT
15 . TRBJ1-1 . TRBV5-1 CASSLNHGRGTEAFF TGCGCCAGCAGCTTGAATCACGGAAGAGGCACTGAAGCTTTCTTT
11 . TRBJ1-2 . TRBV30 CAWTSQGSHTF TGTGCCTGGACCTCACAGGGTTCACACACCTTC
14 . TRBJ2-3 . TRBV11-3 CASSPRDSADTQYF TGTGCCAGCAGCCCGCGGGACTCCGCAGATACGCAGTATTTT
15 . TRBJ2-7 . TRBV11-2 CASSLESMASYEQYF TGTGCCAGCAGCTTAGAGTCCATGGCCTCCTACGAGCAGTACTTC
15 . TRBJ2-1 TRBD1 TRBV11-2 CASSLRDRVFNEQFF TGTGCCAGCAGCCTTAGGGACAGGGTGTTCAATGAGCAGTTCTTC
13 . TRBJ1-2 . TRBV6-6 CASSYGQNYGYTF TGTGCCAGCAGTTACGGACAGAACTATGGCTACACCTTC
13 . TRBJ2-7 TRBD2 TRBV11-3 CATGRGGGHEQYF TGTGCCACCGGGCGGGGGGGCGGTCACGAGCAGTACTTC
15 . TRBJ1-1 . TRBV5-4 CASSSVGPKGKIAFF TGTGCCAGCAGCTCGGTCGGGCCTAAGGGGAAAATAGCTTTCTTT
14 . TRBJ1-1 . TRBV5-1 CASSLLSGNTEAFF TGCGCCAGCAGCTTGCTGTCGGGGAACACTGAAGCTTTCTTT
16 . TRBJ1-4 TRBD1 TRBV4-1 CASSLVPQGVNEKLFF TGCGCCAGCAGCCTCGTTCCACAGGGGGTTAATGAAAAACTGTTTTTT
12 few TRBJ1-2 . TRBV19 CASDTGIYGYTF TGTGCCAGCGACACAGGGATCTATGGCTACACCTTC
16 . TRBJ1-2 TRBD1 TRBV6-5 CAGSYLRGTDHYGYTF TGTGCCGGCAGTTACCTCCGGGGGACAGACCACTATGGCTACACCTTC
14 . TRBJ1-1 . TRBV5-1 CASSPTAENTEAFF TGCGCCAGCAGCCCGACAGCCGAGAACACTGAAGCTTTCTTT
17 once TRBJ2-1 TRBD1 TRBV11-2 CASRRNWATGFYNEQFF TGTGCCAGCAGACGTAATTGGGCGACAGGGTTCTACAATGAGCAGTTCTTC
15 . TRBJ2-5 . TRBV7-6 CASRAIGKTAETQYF TGTGCCAGCAGAGCCATCGGTAAGACAGCAGAGACCCAGTACTTC
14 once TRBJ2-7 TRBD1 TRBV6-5 CASLRDREGYEQYF TGTGCCAGCCTTAGGGACAGGGAAGGGTACGAGCAGTACTTC
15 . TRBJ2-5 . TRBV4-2 CASSQDSGDQETQYF TGTGCCAGCAGCCAAGACTCGGGGGACCAAGAGACCCAGTACTTC
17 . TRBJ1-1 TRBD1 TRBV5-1 CASSPDRGRIRNTEAFF TGCGCCAGCAGCCCTGACAGGGGGCGCATCCGGAACACTGAAGCTTTCTTT
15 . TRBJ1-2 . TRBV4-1 CASSSQPPGLRGYTF TGCGCCAGCAGCTCGCAACCGCCTGGTCTTCGGGGCTACACCTTC
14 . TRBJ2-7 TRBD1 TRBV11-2 CASSLDRATYEQYF TGTGCCAGCAGCTTGGACAGGGCGACCTACGAGCAGTACTTC
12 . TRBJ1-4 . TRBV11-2 CASSLAGEKLFF TGTGCCAGCAGCTTAGCGGGAGAAAAACTGTTTTTT
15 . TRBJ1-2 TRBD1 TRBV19 CASRLPGQGNYGYTF TGTGCCAGTAGGCTTCCGGGACAGGGTAACTATGGCTACACCTTC
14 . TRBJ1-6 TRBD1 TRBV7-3 CASSPGQGYSPLHF TGTGCCAGCAGCCCAGGACAGGGCTATTCCCCCCTCCACTTT
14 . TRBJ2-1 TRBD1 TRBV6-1 CASSVGQGYNEQFF TGTGCCAGCAGTGTAGGACAGGGATACAATGAGCAGTTCTTC
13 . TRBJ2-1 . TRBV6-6 CASAGTAANEQFF TGTGCCAGCGCCGGGACTGCAGCCAATGAGCAGTTCTTC
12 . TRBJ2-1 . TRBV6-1 CASRSYLNEQFF TGTGCCAGCAGATCCTACCTCAATGAGCAGTTCTTC
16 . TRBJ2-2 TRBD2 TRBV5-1 CASSPTGLGGAGELFF TGCGCCAGCAGCCCCACTGGGCTGGGAGGGGCCGGGGAGCTGTTTTTT
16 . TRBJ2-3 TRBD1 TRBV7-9 CASSKTGTGVSDTQYF TGTGCCAGCAGCAAAACCGGGACAGGGGTTTCAGATACGCAGTATTTT
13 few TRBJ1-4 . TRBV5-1 CASSFSPNEKLFF TGCGCCAGCAGCTTTAGCCCTAATGAAAAACTGTTTTTT
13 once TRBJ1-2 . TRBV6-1 CASRETGRGGYTF TGTGCCAGCAGGGAGACAGGACGGGGTGGCTACACCTTC
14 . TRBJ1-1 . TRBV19 CASHNLGGTRQAFF TGTGCCAGTCACAACCTGGGGGGGACTCGCCAAGCTTTCTTT
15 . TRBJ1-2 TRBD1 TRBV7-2 CASSLAQGGDYGYTF TGTGCCAGCAGCTTAGCACAGGGGGGGGACTATGGCTACACCTTC
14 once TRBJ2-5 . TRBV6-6 CASAAGTYQETQYF TGTGCCAGCGCGGCAGGGACTTACCAAGAGACCCAGTACTTC